The present T cell receptor (beta chain) was sequenced within a study of T cell repertoires in cytomegalovirus infection (dated by TCRdb to the late 2010s). Context from the whole study: Donor HLA type was relevant to the analysis, because carriage of CMV infection together with the matching HLA type was indicated by public TCR beta signatures.

Summary of the overall study and its limitations: The ex vivo response was dominated by HLA-C-restricted CMV-specific TCR beta clonotypes, which also provided the single most frequent clonotype in two of eight donors. Cumulative frequency of public TCR beta family members discriminated carriers of CMV infection plus the relevant HLA type in this cohort and an independent 352-donor cohort.

Taken from the germline V gene, the CDR1 and CDR2 loops are MNHNS and SASEGT. V drops 7 bases and J drops 1 base, leaving 20 bases in between. From the cysteine through the phenylalanine, the CDR3 covers 16 amino acids. Only the CDR3 part of the read is kept: 48 bases, read in frame from the first base. This clonotype has just a few counts. The antigen it binds to is not known. Base qualities are not provided; no much larger clone lies one nucleotide away. The sample was run on an Illumina HiSeq 1500. TCRdb itself trimmed the public reads at Q25 with fastp, ran MiXCR and retained productive beta chains. CDR3 protein sequences are deduplicated, and each keeps its most common genes and DNA. This sample is represented by some 700,000 distinct CDR3 sequences; less than 40% of them were singletons. 2.8% of the sample comes from the top ten.

The sequenced material came from PBMCs. The receptor's source is a human donor in good health (CMV status not recorded). Some clones in this sample may be carry-over from other donors' samples. The sequence links TRBV6-1 to TRBJ2-7, with TRBD1 as a weak D call on 5 bases. CDR3 sequence: CASTDPRGKGSYEQYF. The base sequence is TGTGCCAGCACCGACCCTAGGGGAAAGGGTTCCTACGAGCAGTACTTC.